Listed here are 19 T cell receptor beta chains from one sample, sequenced in a study of shared clonotypes between healthy human individuals (dated by TCRdb to between 2020 and 2021). Receptor libraries were prepared by the immunoSEQ multiplex PCR assay. TCRdb retrieved this table from immuneACCESS and kept in-frame rearrangements only. Not all clones are present; in checked studies, unresolved V genes account for under half, and no reason is known for the remainder. This sample has about 2,500,000 clones in its table, and approximately 94% of those were observed once. The top ten constitute over 0.12% of the sample. Sequenced material: naive CD4+ T cells sorted from blood. The cell subset or site tag for this specimen amounts to: CD45RA+ positively selected. The receptor source for this set is a man between 18 and 29 years old in good health.

V gene TRBV11-2 combines with J gene TRBJ2-3; D tentatively reads TRBD1 or TRBD2 (6 bases each). CDR1 SGHAT and CDR2 FQNNGV come from the germline V gene. The CDR3 extends over 15 amino acids. Trimming took off 7 bases at V and 3 bases at J, with 17 bases between the two ends. The CDR3 protein is CASTPGRGRTDTQYF. CDR3 coding DNA: TGTGCCAGCACCCCCGGTAGGGGGAGGACAGATACGCAGTATTTT.

This clone was observed a few times. This chain uses TRBV19 with TRBJ1-1, with TRBD1 matching 7 bases. J gave up 4 bases and V 5 bases, and 7 bases lay outside the gene matches. The germline V gene encodes CDR1 LNHDA and CDR2 SQIVND (reference sequence). This CDR3 has 14 residues. CDR3 region: CASSAPTGTTEAFF. The CDR3 DNA sequence: TGTGCCAGTAGTGCCCCGACAGGGACCACTGAAGCTTTCTTT.

This sequence joins TRBV5-8 and TRBJ2-3; 13 bases are a match to TRBD2. The germline gives CDR1 SGHTS, CDR2 YDEGEE. The V gene end was trimmed by 1 base and the J gene end by 6 bases; junction bases not matched to a gene: 5. CDR3 length equals 16 residues. CDR3 in amino acids: CASSLRGLAGPDTQYF. For the CDR3, the DNA is TGTGCCAGCAGCTTGAGGGGACTAGCGGGACCGGATACGCAGTATTTT.

The chain has TRBV7-2 and TRBJ2-1; a possible D gene is TRBD2 (7 bases). Trimming shortened V by 8 bases and J by 4 bases, and 18 bases separated the two germline ends. CDR1 SGHTA and CDR2 FQGNSA come from the germline V gene. The CDR3 runs 15 residues. The CDR3, as DNA: TGTGCCAGCGCCACGGAGGGGGGGAGTTACAATGAGCAGTTCTTC. Encoded protein: CASATEGGSYNEQFF. The full variable domain, with the rest looked up from reference TRBV7-2 and TRBJ2-1, is GAGVSQSPSNKVTEKGKDVELRCDPISGHTALYWYRQSLGQGLEFLIYFQGNSAPDKSGLPSDRFSAERTGGSVSTLTIQRTQQEDSAVYLCASATEGGSYNEQFFGPGTRLTVL.

V gene TRBV11-2 combines with J gene TRBJ2-7; weak D call: TRBD2 (6 bases). V lost 5 bases, J lost 5 bases, and 19 bases lay in between. Germline V gives CDR1 SGHAT, CDR2 FQNNGV. CDR3 length: 15 residues. This CDR3 reads CASSPLWRGMHEQYF. The CDR3 DNA reads TGTGCCAGCAGCCCCTTATGGCGGGGAATGCACGAGCAGTACTTC.

Turning to this clone: Other DNA sequences in this specimen translate into the identical CDR3. The chain couples TRBV5-1 to TRBJ1-6; D unresolved. CDR3 length equals 14 residues. V was pared by 0 bases and J by 4 bases, with 5 bases between. Germline assignment: CDR1 SGHRS and CDR2 YFSETQ. CDR3: CASSLGDYNSPLHF. The CDR3 DNA is TGCGCCAGCAGCTTGGGAGATTATAATTCACCCCTCCACTTT.

This clone showed up just a few times. The chain carries TRBV6-5 and TRBJ1-1, with no clear D. V was cut by 2 bases and J by 10 bases, with 11 bases left in between. Per germline, CDR1 MNHEY and CDR2 SVGAGI. The CDR3 runs to 12 residues. The CDR3 loop reads CASSYTDKPAFF. CDR3 in DNA: TGTGCCAGCAGTTACACCGATAAACCAGCTTTCTTT.

The gene calls are TRBV7-3 and TRBJ1-3; 9 nucleotides align to TRBD1. The CDR3 loop spans 17 amino acids. Germline-derived CDR1 and CDR2 are SGHTA and FQGTGA. V lost 5 bases to trimming and J lost 4 bases; unmatched junction nucleotides: 12. CDR3 in amino acids: CASSPRPDRGPGNTIYF. The CDR3, as DNA: TGTGCCAGCAGCCCACGACCGGACAGGGGCCCAGGAAACACCATATATTTT.

The chain joins TRBV6-6 to TRBJ2-7; 10 bases match TRBD1. The CDR3 is 14 residues long. Losses at the gene ends were 6 bases for V and 5 bases for J; bases not matched to a gene: 7. Per germline, CDR1 MNHNY and CDR2 SVGAGI (reference sequence). CDR3 residues: CASRGDRGSDEQYF. The CDR3 DNA reads TGTGCCAGCAGGGGGGACAGGGGTAGCGACGAGCAGTACTTC.

The V gene is TRBV5-6, the J gene TRBJ1-4; 8 bases agree with TRBD1. Germline V gene sequence: CDR1 SGHDT, CDR2 YYEEEE. The CDR3 is 17 residues long. The V segment lost 0 bases and the J segment 8 bases; nucleotides outside the gene matches: 12. DNA of the CDR3: TGTGCCAGCAGCTTGGGCCCCCTTCAGGGGGCGTTCGAAAAACTGTTTTTT. It codes for CASSLGPLQGAFEKLFF.

This rearrangement joins TRBV30 to TRBJ2-1, with 14 nucleotides matching TRBD2. This CDR3 region has 15 residues. Germline lookup yields CDR1 GTSNPN and CDR2 SVGIG (reference sequence). The junction had 8 bases not matched to a gene; V was cut back by 5 bases and J by 8 bases. In DNA, the CDR3 is TGTGCCTGGGGGGGAGGGACTAGCGGGAGATATGAGCAGTTCTTC. Protein product: CAWGGGTSGRYEQFF.

On this clone: The same CDR3 also results from other DNA sequences found in this sample. The chain employs TRBV2 and TRBJ1-1, with TRBD1 identical over 9 bases. The germline V gene has CDR1 SNHLY and CDR2 FYNNEI. After removal of 6 bases from V and 0 bases from J, the junction contained 2 bases not matched to a gene. There are 14 residues in the CDR3. Here the CDR3 DNA reads TGTGCCAGCAGAGGACAGGGGCTGAACACTGAAGCTTTCTTT. This sequence encodes CASRGQGLNTEAFF.

V and J are TRBV5-4 and TRBJ2-5; 7 positions match TRBD1. Germline V gene data show CDR1 as SGHNT and CDR2 as YYREEE (reference sequence). The J segment lost 4 bases and the V segment lost 0 bases, leaving 6 bases of the junction unmatched. This CDR3 comprises 15 residues. CDR3 in DNA: TGTGCCAGCAGCTTGGACGACAGGGACGTAGAGACCCAGTACTTC. Amino acids: CASSLDDRDVETQYF.

The chain carries TRBV10-3 and TRBJ2-7, with D unresolved. V dropped 2 bases and J dropped 3 bases, with 8 bases sitting between them. The germline CDR1 and CDR2 sequences are ENHRY and SYGVKD. The CDR3 sequence is 13 residues long. As DNA, the CDR3 is TGTGCCATCAGTGAGACGGGCAACTACGAGCAGTACTTC. This encodes CAISETGNYEQYF.

The chain uses TRBV15 and TRBJ2-5; tentative D call: TRBD1 (6 bases). Germline CDR1 and CDR2: LNHNV and YYDKDF (reference sequence). The CDR3 contains 16 residues. The V gene lost 4 bases and the J gene lost 1 base, with 16 bases spanning the gap. The CDR3 nucleotides read TGTGCCACCAGCACCGACCCGGGACACCTCCAAGAGACCCAGTACTTC. Residues: CATSTDPGHLQETQYF.

This clone has a single count. J is TRBJ1-2 and V is TRBV7-2; TRBD1 is a possible D gene (5 bases). CDR1 and CDR2 from the germline V gene are SGHTA and FQGNSA. The CDR3 is made up of 15 amino acids. Trimming took 2 bases from V and 8 from J, leaving 18 bases between them. CDR3 sequence reads: CASSLNDGGIVGYTF. The CDR3 DNA reads as TGTGCCAGCAGCTTAAACGATGGGGGAATAGTAGGCTACACCTTC.

This clone was observed once. The rearrangement uses TRBV7-9 and TRBJ2-5; D might be TRBD2 (6 bases). V lost 0 bases and J lost 4, with 18 bases in between. From germline, CDR1 is SEHNR and CDR2 FQNEAQ (reference sequence). This CDR3 region has 17 residues. This chain's CDR3 is CASSLAIGPPGRETQYF. The DNA of the CDR3 is TGTGCCAGCAGCTTAGCGATTGGACCGCCCGGGAGAGAGACCCAGTACTTC.

On this clone: Other DNA sequences in the sample encode the same CDR3. The chain is built from TRBV18 and TRBJ2-5; D uncertain. Germline loops: CDR1 KGHSH, CDR2 LQKENI. Trimming pared 3 bases from V and 2 bases from J, leaving 7 bases between. The CDR3 totals 13 residues. The CDR3 loop reads CASSPSGQETQYF. In DNA form, the CDR3 reads TGTGCCAGCTCACCCTCCGGACAAGAGACCCAGTACTTC.

This chain joins TRBV2 and TRBJ2-5; 12 bases map to TRBD2. This CDR3 is built from 13 residues. Per germline, CDR1 SNHLY and CDR2 FYNNEI. V shed 6 bases and J 5 bases; nucleotides not matched to a gene: 1. The CDR3 DNA reads as TGTGCCAGCAGGGGACTAGCGGGTGAGACCCAGTACTTC. This encodes CASRGLAGETQYF.